The source of this T cell receptor beta chain is a study of regulatory and conventional T cells in RAG deficiency. Study observations and caveats: Omenn CD25-high CD127-low cells may be activated cells, not true Tregs. Control T-cell subsets had markedly higher Shannon entropy and lower Simpson indices than RAG-deficient patients.

A word on this clone: Its specificity is unknown. The sample has other DNA sequences that encode this CDR3 too.

Using immunoSEQ multiplex PCR, the repertoire was profiled, and TCRdb retains in-frame clones only, with some absent. Among around 30,000 clones listed, over 80% were seen once. Per the germline V gene, CDR1 is SNHLY and CDR2 is FYNNEI. The CDR3 sequence is 15 residues long. Trimming removed 3 bases at V and 0 bases at J, with 9 bases between. The same sample was also studied in work on regulatory T cells. That study reports: Amplification used 52 TRBV primers and 13 TRBJ primers. Patient repertoires had restricted TRB V-J pairs and skewed V and J usage, most in Tregs.

The sample comprised CD8+ T cells sorted from blood. The V and J genes are TRBV2 and TRBJ2-4; D is possibly TRBD2 (6 bases). The clonotype originates from a human donor in good health. The chain's CDR3 is CASSEEGLAKNIQYF. The CDR3 DNA reads TGTGCCAGCAGTGAGGAGGGATTAGCCAAAAACATTCAGTACTTC.